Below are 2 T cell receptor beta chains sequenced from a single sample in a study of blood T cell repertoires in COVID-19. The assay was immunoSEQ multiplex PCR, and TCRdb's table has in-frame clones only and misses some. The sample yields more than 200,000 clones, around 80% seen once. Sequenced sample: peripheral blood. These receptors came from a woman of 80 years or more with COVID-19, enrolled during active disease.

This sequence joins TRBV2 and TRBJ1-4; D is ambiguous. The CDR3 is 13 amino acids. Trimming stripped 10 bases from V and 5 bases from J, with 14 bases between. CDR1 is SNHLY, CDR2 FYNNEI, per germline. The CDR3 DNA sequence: TGTGCCAACTCCAGAGGCCCCAATGAAAAACTGTTTTTT. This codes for CANSRGPNEKLFF.

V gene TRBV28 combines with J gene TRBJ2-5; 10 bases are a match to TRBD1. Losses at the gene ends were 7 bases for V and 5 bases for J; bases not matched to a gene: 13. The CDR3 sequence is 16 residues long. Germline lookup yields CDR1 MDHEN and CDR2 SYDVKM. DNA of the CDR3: TGTGCCAGCACCCAAACCGGGACAGGGGTCGGGGAGACCCAGTACTTC. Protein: CASTQTGTGVGETQYF. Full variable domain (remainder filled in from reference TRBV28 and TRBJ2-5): DVKVTQSSRYLVKRTGEKVFLECVQDMDHENMFWYRQDPGLGLRLIYFSYDVKMKEKGDIPEGYSVSREKKERFSLILESASTNQTSMYLCASTQTGTGVGETQYFGPGTRLLVL.